Shown below are 26 T cell receptor beta chains from a single sample sequenced in a study of T cell clonotyping in hematopoietic cell transplantation. Measured with immunoSEQ multiplex PCR; TCRdb has only the in-frame clones, and not every one. Altogether about a thousand clones are present, nearly 95% being singletons, with the ten largest covering around 5.8%. Sequencing was performed on peripheral blood mononuclear cells, taken 180 days after allogeneic stem cell transplant. These receptors all come from a male patient over 55 who had an allogeneic stem cell transplant from an unrelated donor, so T cells may come from the graft donor. Some clones in this sample may be carry-over from other donors' samples.

CDR3 bases: TGTGCCAGCAGTGTGGACCTTGGGATAGGTACGCAGTATTTT. This sequence encodes CASSVDLGIGTQYF. The chain uses TRBV6-1 and TRBJ2-3; D call uncertain. The V gene lost 4 bases and the J gene lost 8 bases, with 16 bases spanning the gap. The CDR3 is made up of 14 amino acids. Germline-derived CDR1 and CDR2 are MNHNS and SASEGT.

V usage is TRBV10-3 and J usage is TRBJ2-5; weak D call: TRBD2 (6 bases). This CDR3 has 15 amino acids. The germline V and J ends were trimmed by 4 bases and 2 bases, with 14 bases remaining between them. Germline V gene data show CDR1 as ENHRY and CDR2 as SYGVKD. The CDR3 loop reads CAISARSREQETQYF. The CDR3 DNA is TGTGCCATCAGTGCTCGATCGCGGGAACAAGAGACCCAGTACTTC.

The rearrangement uses TRBV19 and TRBJ2-7; 7 bases match TRBD1. V gave up 5 bases and J gave up 5 bases; unmatched junction bases: 9. CDR3 size: 14 residues. Germline CDR1 is LNHDA and CDR2 is SQIVND (reference sequence). The CDR3 coding sequence is TGTGCCAGTAGTCCCAGGGGGAAACTAAACGAGCAGTACTTC. Protein sequence: CASSPRGKLNEQYF.

The chain uses TRBV5-1 and TRBJ2-3; no firm D call. CDR3 length: 11 residues. From germline, CDR1 is SGHRS and CDR2 YFSETQ. Trimming took off 8 bases at V and 4 bases at J, with 8 bases between the two ends. CDR3 sequence reads: CASSQADTQYF. CDR3 bases: TGCGCCAGTAGCCAGGCAGATACGCAGTATTTT.

V usage is TRBV10-3 and J usage is TRBJ1-1; no firm D call. The CDR3 length is 12 residues. The V end was cut by 11 bases, the J end by 6 bases, with 16 bases between. Germline-derived CDR1 and CDR2 are ENHRY and SYGVKD. The CDR3 region has the DNA TGTGCCGGTCGGACCTTGGAGTCTGAAGCTTTCTTT. Translated, it gives CAGRTLESEAFF.

V usage is TRBV7-9 and J usage is TRBJ2-7; D unclear. CDR1 and CDR2 from the germline V gene are SEHNR and FQNEAQ (reference sequence). V lost 4 bases and J 3 bases, leaving 7 bases between the germline ends. The CDR3 has 12 amino acids. The CDR3, as DNA: TGTGCCAGCAGCTCCCCCGTCTACGAGCAGTACTTC. This sequence encodes CASSSPVYEQYF.

V is TRBV5-1 and J is TRBJ1-4, with 7 positions matching TRBD1. Germline V lookup: CDR1 SGHRS, CDR2 YFSETQ. The CDR3 is 16 residues long. V lost 5 bases, J lost 5 bases, and 12 bases stayed unmatched. CDR3 sequence: CASRPTTGSWNEKLFF. The DNA of the CDR3 is TGCGCCAGCAGACCGACGACAGGGTCCTGGAATGAAAAACTGTTTTTT.

The V call is TRBV6-6, the J call TRBJ1-1; D remains unclear. CDR1 is MNHNY, CDR2 SVGAGI, per germline (reference sequence). With 4 bases removed from V and 4 bases from J, the gap between germline ends came to 10 bases. This CDR3 is 13 amino acids long. CDR3 nucleotides: TGTGCCAGCAGTTGGCAGGTGGGCACTGAAGCTTTCTTT. It specifies CASSWQVGTEAFF.

J is TRBJ1-2 and V is TRBV30; perhaps TRBD1 as D (6 bases). CDR3 length equals 12 residues. Trimming shortened V by 7 bases and J by 3 bases, and 12 bases separated the two germline ends. CDR1 GTSNPN and CDR2 SVGIG come from the germline V gene (reference sequence). The CDR3 region has the DNA TGTGCCTTGAACAGGGATGACTATGGCTACACCTTC. The encoded protein is CALNRDDYGYTF.

The chain links TRBV28 to TRBJ1-2; D unclear. Germline V gene sequence: CDR1 MDHEN, CDR2 SYDVKM. V was clipped by 7 bases and J by 8 bases, with 20 bases between them. The CDR3 is 14 residues long. CDR3 sequence reads: CASISPGQRRGYTF. CDR3 nucleotides: TGTGCCAGCATCTCTCCAGGTCAGCGGAGGGGCTACACCTTC.

The V call is TRBV6-6, the J call TRBJ2-7, with TRBD1 matching 7 bases. Germline trimming cut 5 bases from V and 2 bases from J; bases unmatched to any gene: 6. The CDR3 spans 14 residues. Germline CDR1 and CDR2: MNHNY and SVGAGI (reference sequence). In DNA, the CDR3 is TGTGCCAGCAGTAAAGGACAGGTGGCCTACGAGCAGTACTTC. This codes for CASSKGQVAYEQYF.

The J gene is TRBJ2-5, the V gene TRBV6-5, with D unclear. V lost 2 bases to trimming and J lost 2 bases, with 6 bases between them. CDR3 length: 13 amino acids. Germline-derived CDR1 and CDR2 are MNHEY and SVGAGI. CDR3 residues: CASSYVRQETQYF. The CDR3 nucleotides read TGTGCCAGCAGTTACGTGAGGCAAGAGACCCAGTACTTC.

This chain uses TRBV7-9 with TRBJ1-4; maybe TRBD1 (5 bases). Germline loops: CDR1 SEHNR, CDR2 FQNEAQ (reference sequence). V was shortened by 4 bases and J by 7 bases, with 25 bases between the two germline ends. The CDR3 runs 18 residues. The CDR3 is CASSSPRASGLLTEKLFF. The CDR3 bases are TGTGCCAGCAGCTCCCCGAGGGCATCGGGACTCTTGACTGAAAAACTGTTTTTT.

The DNA for the CDR3 is TGTGCCAGCAGTGTGACAGTTTATGGCTACACCTTC. As protein: CASSVTVYGYTF. V usage is TRBV6-1 and J usage is TRBJ1-2; maybe TRBD1 (5 bases). This CDR3 is built from 12 residues. Trimming took off 4 bases at V and 5 bases at J, with 8 bases between the two ends. The germline V gene encodes CDR1 MNHNS and CDR2 SASEGT.

The V gene is TRBV5-4, the J gene TRBJ2-2; D not certain. The germline V gene has CDR1 SGHNT and CDR2 YYREEE (reference sequence). This CDR3 region has 14 residues. V was pared by 0 bases and J by 6 bases, with 9 bases between. CDR3 residues: CASSLESSAGELFF. For the CDR3, the DNA is TGTGCCAGCAGCTTGGAGAGTTCGGCCGGGGAGCTGTTTTTT.

This chain joins TRBV7-6 and TRBJ2-5; D possibly uses TRBD1 or TRBD2 (6 bases each). The CDR3 runs 15 residues. V was cut by 5 bases and J by 4 bases, with 17 bases left in between. CDR1 SGHVS and CDR2 FNYEAQ come from the germline V gene. CDR3 nucleotides: TGTGCCAGCAGCCCGGGGGCGGGGTTAACAGAGACCCAGTACTTC. It translates to CASSPGAGLTETQYF.

This clone was detected once. J is TRBJ1-5 and V is TRBV18; possibly TRBD1 for D (6 bases). V lost 2 bases to trimming and J lost 4 bases, with 21 bases between them. This CDR3 spans 18 amino acids. CDR1 KGHSH and CDR2 LQKENI come from the germline V gene. The CDR3, as DNA: TGTGCCAGCTCACCAGTGGGACGGACAGCGGGTCAGAATCAGCCCCAGCATTTT. Its translation: CASSPVGRTAGQNQPQHF.

The V and J genes are TRBV28 and TRBJ2-7; D is undetermined. The V gene lost 6 bases and the J gene lost 3 bases, with 9 bases spanning the gap. The CDR3 has 12 amino acids. Germline assignment: CDR1 MDHEN and CDR2 SYDVKM. The DNA for the CDR3 is TGTGCCAGCAGATTGAACAGCTACGAGCAGTACTTC. This sequence encodes CASRLNSYEQYF. Full variable domain (rest looked up from reference TRBV28 and TRBJ2-7): DVKVTQSSRYLVKRTGEKVFLECVQDMDHENMFWYRQDPGLGLRLIYFSYDVKMKEKGDIPEGYSVSREKKERFSLILESASTNQTSMYLCASRLNSYEQYFGPGTRLTVT.

The V and J genes are TRBV29-1 and TRBJ2-1, with TRBD2 matching over 11 bases. Germline values: CDR1 SQVTM, CDR2 ANQGSEA. The CDR3 is 16 residues long. The trim removed 3 bases at V and 0 bases at J, leaving 4 bases unmatched. The CDR3 reads CSVEGLAVSSYNEQFF. Written as DNA, the CDR3 is TGCAGCGTTGAGGGACTAGCGGTTAGCTCCTACAATGAGCAGTTCTTC.

The chain employs TRBV4-1 and TRBJ2-3; 9 bases fit TRBD2. The CDR3 contains 15 residues. Germline CDR1 MGHRA, CDR2 YSYEKL. After removal of 2 bases from V and 4 bases from J, the junction contained 4 bases not matched to a gene. CDR3 amino acids: CASSQTAGGPDTQYF. The CDR3 bases are TGCGCCAGCAGCCAAACTGCGGGAGGGCCAGATACGCAGTATTTT.

V gene TRBV18 combines with J gene TRBJ2-2; D unclear. Germline V gene sequence: CDR1 KGHSH, CDR2 LQKENI. V was clipped by 3 bases and J by 2 bases, with 1 base between them. This CDR3 spans 12 amino acids. CDR3: CASSPNTGELFF. The CDR3 DNA sequence: TGTGCCAGCTCACCCAACACCGGGGAGCTGTTTTTT.

The V call is TRBV7-9, the J call TRBJ1-1; tentatively, D is TRBD1 (6 bases). CDR3 length equals 15 residues. V was clipped by 7 bases and J by 5 bases, with 20 bases between them. Germline CDR1 is SEHNR and CDR2 is FQNEAQ (reference sequence). The chain's CDR3 is CASNPLGGRGTEAFF. CDR3 sequence (DNA): TGTGCCAGCAACCCTTTAGGGGGACGGGGGACTGAAGCTTTCTTT.

The chain couples TRBV6-5 to TRBJ2-3, with 9 bases lining up with TRBD2. Per germline, CDR1 MNHEY and CDR2 SVGAGI. There are 15 residues in the CDR3. J lost 1 base, V lost 8 bases, and 7 bases had no gene match. The CDR3 nucleotides are TGTGCCAGCGGCAGCGGGAGGCCCGGCACAGATACGCAGTATTTT. Protein product: CASGSGRPGTDTQYF.

The rearrangement joins TRBV20-1 to TRBJ2-1; D remains unclear. V lost 2 bases to trimming and J lost 8 bases, with 7 bases between them. CDR1 DFQATT and CDR2 SNEGSKA come from the germline V gene (reference sequence). The CDR3 contains 11 residues. In nucleotides, the CDR3 is TGCAGTGCTAGACCAGCATATGAGCAGTTCTTC. It translates to CSARPAYEQFF.

This clone appeared a single time. The J gene is TRBJ1-4, the V gene TRBV7-3, with 7 bases fitting TRBD1. V lost 5 bases, J lost 0 bases, and 12 bases stayed unmatched. The CDR3 is made up of 18 amino acids. The germline V gene has CDR1 SGHTA and CDR2 FQGTGA. The chain's CDR3 is CASSAIRDSRATNEKLFF. The CDR3 DNA follows: TGTGCCAGCAGCGCCATCCGGGACAGCAGAGCAACTAATGAAAAACTGTTTTTT.

As regards this clone: The junction differs from germline at one of its ends, possibly a read error. The rearrangement uses TRBV25-1 and TRBJ1-2; no clear D gene. This CDR3 is built from 11 residues. The germline V gene encodes CDR1 MGHDK and CDR2 SYGVNS. CDR3 bases: TGTGCCAGCAGTGTTGGCTATGGCTACACTTTC. This translates into CASSVGYGYTF.